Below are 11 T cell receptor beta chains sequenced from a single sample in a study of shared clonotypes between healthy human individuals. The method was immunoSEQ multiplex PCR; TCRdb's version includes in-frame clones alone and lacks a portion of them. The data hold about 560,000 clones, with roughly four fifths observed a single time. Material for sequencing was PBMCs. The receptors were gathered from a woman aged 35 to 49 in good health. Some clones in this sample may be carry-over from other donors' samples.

CDR3 DNA sequence: TGTGCCAGCAGCTTAGCACCAGTTACCTACGAGCAGTACTTC. Amino acids: CASSLAPVTYEQYF. The V call is TRBV7-8, the J call TRBJ2-7; D call uncertain. The CDR3 has 14 amino acids. The V end was cut by 0 bases, the J end by 2 bases, with 8 bases between. Germline V gene data show CDR1 as SGHVS and CDR2 as FQNEAQ.

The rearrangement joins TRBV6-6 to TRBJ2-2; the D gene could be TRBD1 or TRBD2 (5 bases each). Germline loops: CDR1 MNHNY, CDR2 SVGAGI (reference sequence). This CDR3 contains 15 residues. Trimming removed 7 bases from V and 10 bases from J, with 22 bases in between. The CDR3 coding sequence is TGTGCCAGCACCGCCGGGACCCGAATGAATTTGGAGCTGTTTTTT. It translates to CASTAGTRMNLELFF.

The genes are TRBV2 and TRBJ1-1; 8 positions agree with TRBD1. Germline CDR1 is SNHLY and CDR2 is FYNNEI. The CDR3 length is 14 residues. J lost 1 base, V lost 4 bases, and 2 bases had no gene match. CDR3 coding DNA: TGTGCCAGCAGTGGGGGACAGGCGAACACTGAAGCTTTCTTT. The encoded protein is CASSGGQANTEAFF.

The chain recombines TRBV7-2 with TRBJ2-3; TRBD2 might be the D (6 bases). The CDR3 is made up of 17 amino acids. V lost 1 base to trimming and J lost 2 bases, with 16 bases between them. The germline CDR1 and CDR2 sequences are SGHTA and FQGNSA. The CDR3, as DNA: TGTGCCAGCAGCTTAGGTGCCACGGGACTTGCCACAGATACGCAGTATTTT. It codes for CASSLGATGLATDTQYF. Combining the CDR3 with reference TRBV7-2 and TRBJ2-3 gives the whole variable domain GAGVSQSPSNKVTEKGKDVELRCDPISGHTALYWYRQSLGQGLEFLIYFQGNSAPDKSGLPSDRFSAERTGGSVSTLTIQRTQQEDSAVYLCASSLGATGLATDTQYFGPGTRLTVL.

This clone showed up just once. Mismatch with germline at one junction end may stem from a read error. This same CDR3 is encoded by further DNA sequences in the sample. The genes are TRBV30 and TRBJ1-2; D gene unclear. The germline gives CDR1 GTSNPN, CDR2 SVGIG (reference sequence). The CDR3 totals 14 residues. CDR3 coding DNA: TGTGCCTGGAGTGTCGGGCCTTCCTCCTATGGTTACACCTTC. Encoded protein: CAWSVGPSSYGYTF.

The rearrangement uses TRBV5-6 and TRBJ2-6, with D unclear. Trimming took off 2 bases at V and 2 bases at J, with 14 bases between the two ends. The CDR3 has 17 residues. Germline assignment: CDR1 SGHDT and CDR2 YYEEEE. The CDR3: CASSFSGNVAGANVLTF. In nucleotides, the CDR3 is TGTGCCAGCAGCTTTAGTGGGAACGTCGCTGGGGCCAACGTCCTGACTTTC.

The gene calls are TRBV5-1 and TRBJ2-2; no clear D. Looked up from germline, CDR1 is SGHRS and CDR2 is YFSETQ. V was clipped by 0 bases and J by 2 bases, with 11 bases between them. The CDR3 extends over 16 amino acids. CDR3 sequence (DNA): TGCGCCAGCAGCTTGGCCCAGGCAACTAACACCGGGGAGCTGTTTTTT. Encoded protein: CASSLAQATNTGELFF.

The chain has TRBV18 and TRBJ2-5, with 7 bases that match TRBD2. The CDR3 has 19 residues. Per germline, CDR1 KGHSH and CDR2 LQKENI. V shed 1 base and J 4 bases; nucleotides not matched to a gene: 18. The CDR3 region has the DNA TGTGCCAGCTCACCACAATCAGTCCGAAAAGTGACGGGGGGAGAGACCCAGTACTTC. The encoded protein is CASSPQSVRKVTGGETQYF.

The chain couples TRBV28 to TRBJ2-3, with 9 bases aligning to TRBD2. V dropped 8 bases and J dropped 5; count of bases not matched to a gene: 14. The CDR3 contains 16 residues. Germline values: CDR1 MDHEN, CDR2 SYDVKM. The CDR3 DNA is TGTGCCAGCGCAAAGGTAGCGGGAGTGTTCCAAGATACGCAGTATTTT. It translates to CASAKVAGVFQDTQYF.

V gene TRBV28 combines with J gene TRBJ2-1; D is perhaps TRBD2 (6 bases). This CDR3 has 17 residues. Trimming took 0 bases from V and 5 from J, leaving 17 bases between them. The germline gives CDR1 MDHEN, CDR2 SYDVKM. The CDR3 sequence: CASSLWGGPRLNNEQFF. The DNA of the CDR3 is TGTGCCAGCAGTTTATGGGGGGGTCCTCGACTAAACAATGAGCAGTTCTTC.

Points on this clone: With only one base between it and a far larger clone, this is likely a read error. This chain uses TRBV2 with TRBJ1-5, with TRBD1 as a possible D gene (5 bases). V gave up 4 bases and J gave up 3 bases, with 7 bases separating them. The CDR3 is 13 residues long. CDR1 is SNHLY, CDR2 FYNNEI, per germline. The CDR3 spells CASSGQSNQPQHF. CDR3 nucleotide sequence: TGTGCCAGCAGTGGACAGTCCAATCAGCCCCAGCATTTT.